One and the same sample provided the 15 T cell receptor beta chains below, sequenced in a study of response to subunit inactivated influenza vaccine. TCRdb analysed the RT-PCR reads with MiXCR anew, one entry per CDR3 protein. The sample includes around 520,000 distinct CDR3 sequences, about an eighth of them seen just once. This sample comprised PBMCs from blood, obtained on the day of vaccination. Every receptor here comes from a man aged 50-60 years who received an inactivated influenza vaccine.

This chain connects TRBV15 to TRBJ2-3, with 10 bases aligning to TRBD2. The CDR3 is 19 residues long. Germline V gene sequence: CDR1 LNHNV, CDR2 YYDKDF (reference sequence). Trimming took 2 bases from V and 6 from J; bases not matched to a gene: 17. Written as DNA, the CDR3 is TGTGCCACCAGCAGAATCTCCGGGGGTTTTGTAGCGGGAGGTGATACGCAGTATTTT. It is translated as CATSRISGGFVAGGDTQYF.

The chain uses TRBV5-1 and TRBJ1-2, with D perhaps TRBD1 (6 bases). This CDR3 is 14 amino acids long. CDR1 and CDR2 (germline): SGHRS, YFSETQ. Between the trimmed V and J ends, which lost 4 bases and 1 base, there was a span of 11 bases. In DNA, the CDR3 is TGCGCCAGCAGCGCGGGGGCCGATAACTATGGCTACACCTTC. This codes for CASSAGADNYGYTF.

This clonotype was detected a few times. V usage is TRBV3-1 and J usage is TRBJ2-7; D gene uncertain. V lost 3 bases and J lost 3, with 9 bases in between. Germline V gene sequence: CDR1 LGHDT, CDR2 YNNKEL (reference sequence). CDR3 length: 13 residues. The CDR3 DNA reads as TGTGCCAGCAGCCATAGGAGTCGCTACGAGCAGTACTTC. This codes for CASSHRSRYEQYF.

This sequence joins TRBV15 and TRBJ1-2, with a possible D match to TRBD1 (6 bases). V lost 3 bases and J lost 9, with 14 bases in between. The length of the CDR3 is 13 residues. CDR1 is LNHNV, CDR2 YYDKDF, per germline (reference sequence). CDR3 DNA sequence: TGTGCCACCAGCAGCGTAGGACAGTACAGCTACACCTTC. The encoded protein is CATSSVGQYSYTF.

This clonotype was counted ten times or more. The J gene is TRBJ2-1, the V gene TRBV3-1; 9 bases map to TRBD2. V lost 1 base to trimming and J lost 12 bases; unmatched junction nucleotides: 1. Germline CDR1 is LGHDT and CDR2 is YNNKEL (reference sequence). CDR3 length equals 12 residues. The CDR3 nucleotides read TGTGCCAGCAGCCAAGGGGGACTAGCGCAGTTCTTC. It yields the protein CASSQGGLAQFF.

About this clonotype itself: This may come from a read error, since a much larger clone is one base off. CDR3 protein: CASSFAGSPTEAFF. The DNA for the CDR3 is TGTGCCAGCAGCTTTGCGGGGAGCCCCACTGAAGCTTTCTTT. This chain joins TRBV7-9 and TRBJ1-1; the D is unclear. The CDR3 covers 14 residues. Germline CDR1 SEHNR, CDR2 FQNEAQ (reference sequence). V dropped 3 bases and J dropped 4 bases, with 12 bases sitting between them.

This chain connects TRBV4-3 to TRBJ2-7; 7 bases map to TRBD2. The trim removed 4 bases at V and 2 bases at J, leaving 11 bases unmatched. CDR1 and CDR2 (germline): LGHNA, YSLEER. CDR3 length: 16 residues. The CDR3 here is CASSPGLDEITYEQYF. The CDR3 DNA reads TGCGCCAGCAGCCCCGGACTAGACGAGATAACCTACGAGCAGTACTTC.

This rearrangement joins TRBV27 to TRBJ1-1; 8 positions agree with TRBD1. This CDR3 has 15 residues. Germline V gives CDR1 MNHEY, CDR2 SMNVEV (reference sequence). V lost 6 bases, J lost 4 bases, and 10 bases stayed unmatched. CDR3 DNA: TGTGCCAGCAGGGAGCAACAGGGGGGGGGCACTGAAGCTTTCTTT. As protein: CASREQQGGGTEAFF.

This sequence joins TRBV7-9 and TRBJ2-7, with D tentatively TRBD1 (6 bases). CDR3 length equals 13 residues. V shed 5 bases and J shed 0 bases, with 8 bases lying between them. CDR1 and CDR2 from the germline V gene are SEHNR and FQNEAQ (reference sequence). The CDR3 loop is CASSKGHSYEQYF. The CDR3 bases are TGTGCCAGCAGCAAGGGACACTCCTACGAGCAGTACTTC.

This clonotype showed up just a few times. The V and J genes are TRBV4-1 and TRBJ2-3; TRBD2 matches 12 bases. After removal of 4 bases from V and 3 bases from J, the junction contained 8 bases not matched to a gene. CDR3 size: 17 residues. Germline lookup yields CDR1 MGHRA and CDR2 YSYEKL. The CDR3 DNA follows: TGCGCCAGCAGCCCACTTGCTAGCGGGGGGGTAACAGATACGCAGTATTTT. This sequence encodes CASSPLASGGVTDTQYF.

The chain carries TRBV20-1 and TRBJ2-7, with a tentative D call TRBD2 (7 bases). V was shortened by 6 bases and J by 2 bases, with 20 bases between the two germline ends. Germline CDR1 reads DFQATT; CDR2 reads SNEGSKA (reference sequence). CDR3 size: 15 residues. CDR3 amino acids: CSATPRGGPPYEQYF. In nucleotides, the CDR3 is TGCAGTGCAACCCCGAGGGGGGGCCCACCCTACGAGCAGTACTTC.

V usage is TRBV12-3 or TRBV12-4 and J usage is TRBJ2-2; maybe TRBD1 (5 bases). Trimming removed 6 bases at V and 3 bases at J, with 8 bases between. This CDR3 is 13 amino acids long. The CDR3 protein is CASRGVDTGELFF. The CDR3 DNA sequence: TGTGCCAGCAGAGGGGTGGACACCGGGGAGCTGTTTTTT.

In DNA, the CDR3 is TGTGCCATCAGTGAGTCACGAGGGGTCGGAGAGACCCAGTACTTC. Translation: CAISESRGVGETQYF. The chain couples TRBV10-3 to TRBJ2-5; D could derive from TRBD1 or TRBD2 (5 bases each). CDR1 is ENHRY, CDR2 SYGVKD, per germline. V lost 0 bases to trimming and J lost 4 bases, with 12 bases between them. The CDR3 spans 15 residues.

The chain links TRBV11-2 to TRBJ2-5, with TRBD1 matching 7 bases. Germline-derived CDR1 and CDR2 are SGHAT and FQNNGV. V lost 9 bases, J lost 5 bases, and 12 bases stayed unmatched. The CDR3 loop spans 14 amino acids. The CDR3 spells CARSHTGAGETQYF. CDR3 coding DNA: TGTGCCAGGAGCCACACAGGGGCAGGGGAGACCCAGTACTTC.

This clonotype was counted ten times or more. V gene TRBV6-5 combines with J gene TRBJ1-1, with D unresolved. Germline loops: CDR1 MNHEY, CDR2 SVGAGI. Trimming cost V 0 bases and J 1 base, with 3 bases left between them. The CDR3 loop spans 13 amino acids. The CDR3 spells CASSYSENTEAFF. In nucleotides, the CDR3 is TGTGCCAGCAGTTACTCGGAGAACACTGAAGCTTTCTTT.